Each of the 23 T cell receptor beta chains below was sequenced from the same sample in a study of metastatic and nonmetastatic thyroid tumors. TCRdb re-processed the PCR reads through MiXCR. Of about 24,000 clones in the sample, approximately 20% were seen once. Every patient underwent thyroid surgery untreated. Input material: blood. Every receptor here comes from a female donor with papillary thyroid cancer or a benign thyroid nodule (not recorded which). Some clones in this sample may be carry-over from other donors' samples.

This clone occurred many times. The chain couples TRBV4-2 to TRBJ2-7; a possible D gene is TRBD2 (5 bases). The germline CDR1 and CDR2 sequences are LGHNA and YNFKEQ. V was cut by 1 base and J by 6 bases, with 13 bases left in between. This CDR3 has 14 amino acids. CDR3 in amino acids: CASSQVSASTEQYF. The CDR3 coding sequence is TGTGCCAGCAGCCAAGTCTCAGCTAGCACCGAGCAGTACTTC.

This clone was counted many times. This may come from a read error, since a much larger clone is one base off. The chain employs TRBV28 and TRBJ2-7; TRBD2 might be the D (5 bases). This CDR3 comprises 12 residues. Looked up from germline, CDR1 is MDHEN and CDR2 is SYDVKM. The CDR3 region is CASSSDIWEQCF. The DNA for the CDR3 is TGTGCCAGCAGTTCCGACATCTGGGAGCAGTGCTTC. Complete variable domain (other parts from reference TRBV28 and TRBJ2-7): DVKVTQSSRYLVKRTGEKVFLECVQDMDHENMFWYRQDPGLGLRLIYFSYDVKMKEKGDIPEGYSVSREKKERFSLILESASTNQTSMYLCASSSDIWEQCFGPGTRLTVT.

This clone was seen just once. The V and J genes are TRBV20-1 and TRBJ1-6, with a tentative D call TRBD1 (6 bases). The CDR3 is made up of 15 amino acids. Germline V lookup: CDR1 DFQATT, CDR2 SNEGSKA (reference sequence). Trimming removed 5 bases at V and 7 bases at J, with 18 bases between. CDR3 protein: CSAQLLRGTNSPLHF. As DNA, the CDR3 is TGCAGTGCTCAACTTCTCAGGGGTACCAATTCACCCCTCCACTTT.

As regards this clone: A much more abundant neighbour one base away suggests this may be a read error. This chain connects TRBV2 to TRBJ1-5, with 7 bases that match TRBD1. After removal of 6 bases from V and 0 bases from J, the junction contained 14 bases not matched to a gene. This CDR3 is 18 amino acids long. Germline V gene data show CDR1 as SNHLY and CDR2 as FYNNEI. The CDR3 sequence: CASRGGRGSEYSNQPQHF. CDR3 nucleotides: TGTGCCAGCAGGGGGGGCAGGGGGAGCGAATATAGCAATCAGCCCCAGCATTTT.

Concerning this clone: Its ends do not fully match the called genes, so a read error is possible. The chain joins TRBV6-2 or TRBV6-3 to TRBJ1-3, with D perhaps matching TRBD1 (6 bases). The length of the CDR3 is 15 residues. Germline CDR1 MNHEY, CDR2 SVGEGT. For the CDR3, the DNA is TGTGCCAGCAACACCTGGACAGCTTCTGGATACACCATATATTTT. Amino acid sequence: CASNTWTASGYTIYF.

The genes are TRBV5-6 and TRBJ1-6; D gene uncertain. The V and J ends lost 1 base and 4 bases respectively, with 6 bases between them. Per germline, CDR1 SGHDT and CDR2 YYEEEE. The CDR3 runs 14 residues. In DNA, the CDR3 is TGTGCCAGCAGCTTGATCCCTTATAATTCACCCCTCCACTTT. Amino acid sequence: CASSLIPYNSPLHF.

This clone occurred a few times. The chain is built from TRBV6-2 or TRBV6-3 and TRBJ1-1; D call uncertain. This CDR3 comprises 12 residues. Germline V CDR1 and CDR2: MNHEY, SVGEGT. Trimming cost V 0 bases and J 10 bases, with 9 bases left between them. The DNA of the CDR3 is TGTGCCAGCAGTTACTCAATTGTGGGAGCTTTCTTT. As protein: CASSYSIVGAFF.

The V gene is TRBV28, the J gene TRBJ1-6, with unresolved D. The CDR3 is 15 amino acids. V gave up 4 bases and J gave up 6 bases, with 13 bases separating them. Germline V gene sequence: CDR1 MDHEN, CDR2 SYDVKM. The CDR3 DNA is TGTGCCAGCAGTTCCGGGAGAGGCTCTAATTCACCCCTCCACTTT. Protein sequence: CASSSGRGSNSPLHF.

By sample fraction, this clone is medium-sized. The gene calls are TRBV6-4 and TRBJ2-1; 7 positions match TRBD2. This CDR3 spans 15 amino acids. Germline V gene sequence: CDR1 MRHNA, CDR2 SNTAGT. V shed 0 bases and J 4 bases; nucleotides not matched to a gene: 3. The DNA of the CDR3 is TGTGCCAGCAGTGACTCGAGCGGGGAGTACAATGAGCAGTTCTTC. Amino acids: CASSDSSGEYNEQFF.

This chain joins TRBV6-1 and TRBJ1-5; either TRBD1 or TRBD2 may fit D (5 bases each). The J call may be faulty, since TRBJ2-3 better matches the DNA end. The CDR3 sequence is 15 residues long. Germline values: CDR1 MNHNS, CDR2 SASEGT. The DNA for the CDR3 is TGTGCCAGCAGGGGGGTGCAGGGTGCGGTTCAGCCCCAGTATTTT. It is translated as CASRGVQGAVQPQYF.

This clone was counted at least ten times. The chain carries TRBV7-9 and TRBJ1-6; D remains ambiguous. V was cut by 5 bases and J by 10 bases, with 15 bases left in between. From germline, CDR1 is SEHNR and CDR2 FQNEAQ (reference sequence). The CDR3 spans 14 residues. The CDR3: CASSPALDGSPLHF. The CDR3 bases are TGTGCCAGCAGCCCCGCCCTGGACGGCTCACCCCTCCACTTT.

V usage is TRBV28 and J usage is TRBJ2-2, with D perhaps matching TRBD1 (5 bases). Germline CDR1 is MDHEN and CDR2 is SYDVKM. Trimming removed 6 bases at V and 13 bases at J, with 18 bases between. This CDR3 is built from 13 residues. CDR3 region: CASRGLGTGGLFF. CDR3 sequence (DNA): TGTGCCAGCAGGGGGCTTGGCACCGGCGGGCTGTTTTTT.

Of note for this clone: Sequence at one end of the junction differs from germline and may be a read error. The CDR3 DNA reads as TGTGCCAGCAGCCAGCCGGGACAGGCGCTACAAGAGACCAAGTACTTC. Translating gives CASSQPGQALQETKYF. This chain connects TRBV9 to TRBJ2-5; 8 nucleotides align to TRBD1. The CDR3 runs to 16 residues. The germline V gene encodes CDR1 SGDLS and CDR2 YYNGEE.

The table lists this clone with many counts. The chain combines TRBV6-5 with TRBJ1-4, with D possibly TRBD1 on 6 matching bases. Germline V gene data show CDR1 as MNHEY and CDR2 as SVGAGI. V lost 0 bases, J lost 8 bases, and 13 bases lay in between. The CDR3 has 15 residues. The CDR3 DNA reads TGTGCCAGCAGTTACTCGGGGGGGCTGGCCGAAAAACTGTTTTTT. This sequence encodes CASSYSGGLAEKLFF.

Ten or more counts support this clone. The chain recombines TRBV28 with TRBJ2-4, with TRBD2 matching over 13 bases. Trimming removed 4 bases from V and 8 bases from J; junction bases left unmatched: 11. The CDR3 runs to 17 residues. Germline lookup yields CDR1 MDHEN and CDR2 SYDVKM. This CDR3 is CASSSGLAGAMKDIQYF. The DNA of the CDR3 is TGTGCCAGCAGTTCCGGACTAGCGGGAGCAATGAAGGACATTCAGTACTTC.

In regard to this clone: Here the CDR3 omits its conserved ending phenylalanine or tryptophan, so a read error is the likely source. The DNA is left out, because the CDR3 cannot be placed on it with certainty; the CDR3 is given as TCRdb lists it. The J gene is TRBJ2-3, the V gene TRBV10-3. Both ends counted, the CDR3 spans 15 residues. Germline V gene data show CDR1 as ENHRY and CDR2 as SYGVKD. The CDR3 loop reads CAISEKALSTDTHYV.

The sample holds many counts of this clone. The chain links TRBV10-2 to TRBJ2-1; TRBD2 agrees at 7 bases. V lost 1 base to trimming and J lost 8 bases; unmatched junction nucleotides: 5. The CDR3 runs 14 residues. Germline V CDR1 and CDR2: WSHSY, SAAADI. As DNA, the CDR3 is TGCGCCAGCAGTGAGTGGGGGGGTCTCTATGAGCAGTTCTTC. Protein: CASSEWGGLYEQFF.

This clone is judged medium-sized. This chain links TRBV6-1 with TRBJ1-1; 7 bases map to TRBD1. The V gene end was trimmed by 6 bases and the J gene end by 4 bases; junction bases not matched to a gene: 8. The CDR3 sequence is 14 residues long. Germline CDR1 reads MNHNS; CDR2 reads SASEGT. The CDR3 coding sequence is TGTGCCAGCAGCACCCAGGGGGGGGGCACTGAAGCTTTCTTT. It encodes CASSTQGGGTEAFF.

This clone was observed at least ten times. The chain recombines TRBV5-1 with TRBJ2-5, with D unclear. The V and J ends lost 2 bases and 0 bases respectively, with 11 bases between them. This CDR3 is 15 amino acids long. CDR1 is SGHRS, CDR2 YFSETQ, per germline. CDR3 residues: CASSFSGHNQETQYF. The CDR3 DNA follows: TGCGCCAGCAGCTTTAGTGGCCACAACCAAGAGACCCAGTACTTC.

Concerning this clone: This could be a read error, since a much larger clone is one nucleotide away. In the same sample, other DNA sequences code for this CDR3. The V gene is TRBV20-1, the J gene TRBJ2-4, with no clear D. The V gene's germline CDR1 is DFQATT and CDR2 SNEGSKA (reference sequence). Trimming pared 3 bases from V and 7 bases from J, leaving 13 bases between. The CDR3 covers 13 residues. The CDR3 bases are TGCAGTGCTAGTCCAGGTGCGGCGAACATTCAGTACTTC. This sequence encodes CSASPGAANIQYF.

The chain couples TRBV28 to TRBJ2-7, with D possibly TRBD1 on 6 matching bases. Trimming shortened V by 5 bases and J by 2 bases, and 13 bases separated the two germline ends. The CDR3 extends over 14 amino acids. CDR1 MDHEN and CDR2 SYDVKM come from the germline V gene. CDR3 nucleotide sequence: TGTGCCAGCAGTCCACACAGGGACCCCTACGAGCAGTACTTC. As protein: CASSPHRDPYEQYF.

As to this clone: At one boundary the junction diverges from the germline segment, which might be a read error. This chain connects TRBV6-2 or TRBV6-3 to TRBJ2-1; TRBD1 matches 7 bases. Germline V gives CDR1 MNHEY, CDR2 SVGEGT. The CDR3 sequence is 12 residues long. The CDR3 sequence is CASSRDRVEQLF. The CDR3 DNA reads as TGTGCCAGCAGCCGCGACAGGGTCGAGCAGTTATTC.

V usage is TRBV12-5 and J usage is TRBJ2-1, with 9 bases fitting TRBD2. This CDR3 has 21 residues. Germline CDR1 is LGHNT and CDR2 is FRNRAP. V dropped 3 bases and J dropped 4; count of bases not matched to a gene: 22. CDR3 nucleotides: TGTGCTAGTGGTTTCGGGGTCTGGGGACTAGCATCTAAGTTGGTATACAATGAGCAGTTCTTC. This sequence encodes CASGFGVWGLASKLVYNEQFF. The complete variable domain, with remaining parts taken from reference TRBV12-5 and TRBJ2-1, reads DARVTQTPRHKVTEMGQEVTMRCQPILGHNTVFWYRQTMMQGLELLAYFRNRAPLDDSGMPKDRFSAEMPDATLATLKIQPSEPRDSAVYFCASGFGVWGLASKLVYNEQFFGPGTRLTVL.